The 18 T cell receptor beta chains below were found in one sample sequenced in a study of blood T cell repertoires in COVID-19. Data came from immunoSEQ multiplex PCR; TCRdb stores just in-frame clones and leaves some out. Of about 350,000 clones listed, 91% are singletons. The specimen was peripheral blood. All receptors derive from a woman aged 18-35 years who had recovered from COVID-19.

The rearrangement uses TRBV5-6 and TRBJ2-7, with D perhaps TRBD1 (5 bases). V was cut by 4 bases and J by 7 bases, with 9 bases left in between. This CDR3 region has 11 residues. CDR1 is SGHDT, CDR2 YYEEEE, per germline. The CDR3 coding sequence is TGTGCCAGCAGCCTCGACAGAGAGCAGTACGTC. Protein: CASSLDREQYV.

This sequence joins TRBV5-5 and TRBJ2-5; D is ambiguous. V was cut by 3 bases and J by 5 bases, with 17 bases left in between. This CDR3 comprises 15 residues. CDR1 and CDR2 from the germline V gene are SGHKS and YYEKEE (reference sequence). This CDR3 is CASSSLPGGLETQYF. The CDR3 coding sequence is TGTGCCAGCAGCTCCCTCCCCGGCGGCTTGGAGACCCAGTACTTC.

This clone was recorded only once. The sample has other DNA sequences that encode this CDR3 too. This rearrangement joins TRBV9 to TRBJ2-1, with D perhaps TRBD2 (6 bases). The germline CDR1 and CDR2 sequences are SGDLS and YYNGEE. The CDR3 sequence is 15 residues long. Trimming took 0 bases from V and 4 from J, leaving 11 bases between them. The DNA of the CDR3 is TGTGCCAGCAGCGTAGACAGCGGGCTATACAATGAGCAGTTCTTC. This encodes CASSVDSGLYNEQFF.

This clone has only a few counts. The chain couples TRBV28 to TRBJ1-2, with 8 bases fitting TRBD1. The CDR3 extends over 14 amino acids. V lost 3 bases, J lost 4 bases, and 4 bases stayed unmatched. Germline V gives CDR1 MDHEN, CDR2 SYDVKM. This CDR3 is CASSLGRGRYGYTF. The CDR3 nucleotides read TGTGCCAGCAGTTTGGGCAGGGGGCGCTATGGCTACACCTTC.

This clone came up a few times. This rearrangement joins TRBV11-2 to TRBJ1-5; D ambiguous. This CDR3 is 15 amino acids long. Deletions cut 2 bases from V and 0 bases from J, with 8 bases between. Germline V gives CDR1 SGHAT, CDR2 FQNNGV. DNA for the CDR3: TGTGCCAGCAGCTTACACGGGAATAGCAATCAGCCCCAGCATTTT. This translates into CASSLHGNSNQPQHF.

V is TRBV4-3 and J is TRBJ2-5; the D is unclear. Germline-derived CDR1 and CDR2 are LGHNA and YSLEER. Trimming left V 0 bases short and J 1 base short, with 6 bases between. There are 14 residues in the CDR3. The CDR3 protein is CASSQDPFQETQYF. The CDR3, as DNA: TGCGCCAGCAGCCAAGACCCTTTCCAAGAGACCCAGTACTTC.

The rearrangement links TRBV9 to TRBJ1-3; a possible D gene is TRBD1 (5 bases). Germline V gives CDR1 SGDLS, CDR2 YYNGEE. V was pared by 3 bases and J by 4 bases, with 11 bases between. The CDR3 is 14 amino acids. The chain's CDR3 is CASSAGVSGNTIYF. Here the CDR3 DNA reads TGTGCCAGCAGCGCGGGGGTATCGGGAAACACCATATATTTT.

This chain joins TRBV7-2 and TRBJ2-2, with D perhaps matching TRBD2 (5 bases). The CDR3 totals 16 residues. Per the germline V gene, CDR1 is SGHTA and CDR2 is FQGNSA. Deletions cut 5 bases from V and 2 bases from J, with 15 bases between. The CDR3 protein is CASSRHLGVNTGELFF. The DNA of the CDR3 is TGTGCCAGCAGCCGTCACCTGGGAGTAAACACCGGGGAGCTGTTTTTT. The full variable domain, rest sourced from reference TRBV7-2 and TRBJ2-2, is GAGVSQSPSNKVTEKGKDVELRCDPISGHTALYWYRQSLGQGLEFLIYFQGNSAPDKSGLPSDRFSAERTGGSVSTLTIQRTQQEDSAVYLCASSRHLGVNTGELFFGEGSRLTVL.

This clone was recorded only once. V gene TRBV6-2 or TRBV6-3 combines with J gene TRBJ1-2; possible D gene TRBD1, 6 bases. Germline CDR1 and CDR2: MNHEY and SVGEGT. The CDR3 spans 14 residues. V dropped 2 bases and J dropped 6 bases, with 13 bases sitting between them. CDR3 bases: TGTGCCAGCAGTTACGCAGGGGAATCCGATGGCTACACCTTC. Amino acid sequence: CASSYAGESDGYTF.

In DNA form, the CDR3 reads TGTGCTAGTGGCAACTCGCGGGGGTTTGACACTGAAGCTTTCTTT. Protein product: CASGNSRGFDTEAFF. V is TRBV12-5 and J is TRBJ1-1; TRBD1 is a possible D gene (5 bases). In germline, CDR1 is LGHNT, CDR2 FRNRAP. Trimming cost V 6 bases and J 3 bases, with 17 bases left between them. The CDR3 runs 15 residues.

J is TRBJ1-1 and V is TRBV9, with D possibly matching TRBD1 (6 bases). Trimming removed 0 bases at V and 1 base at J, with 13 bases between. Per germline, CDR1 SGDLS and CDR2 YYNGEE. CDR3 length: 16 amino acids. The CDR3: CASSVGPAGANTEAFF. The CDR3 DNA follows: TGTGCCAGCAGCGTAGGACCAGCAGGGGCGAACACTGAAGCTTTCTTT.

V and J are TRBV7-9 and TRBJ2-5, with 8 positions matching TRBD2. CDR3 length: 17 residues. V lost 4 bases, J lost 4 bases, and 14 bases stayed unmatched. The V gene's germline CDR1 is SEHNR and CDR2 FQNEAQ (reference sequence). The CDR3 is CASSSPLGGRNSETQYF. In nucleotides, the CDR3 is TGTGCCAGCAGCTCCCCCCTTGGCGGGAGGAATTCAGAGACCCAGTACTTC.

The V call is TRBV10-3, the J call TRBJ2-7, with a tentative D call TRBD1 (7 bases). The CDR3 loop spans 13 amino acids. Germline values: CDR1 ENHRY, CDR2 SYGVKD. Trimming took 0 bases from V and 10 from J, leaving 13 bases between them. The DNA of the CDR3 is TGTGCCATCAGTGAGTCGTACCAGGGGGGACAGTACGTC. This codes for CAISESYQGGQYV.

The V and J genes are TRBV28 and TRBJ1-4, with D hard to call. Trimming took 6 bases from V and 3 from J, leaving 11 bases between them. Germline V CDR1 and CDR2: MDHEN, SYDVKM. The CDR3 has 14 residues. This chain's CDR3 is CASRLWRSNEKLFF. The CDR3 DNA sequence: TGTGCCAGCAGACTCTGGAGGTCTAATGAAAAACTGTTTTTT.

The genes are TRBV7-2 and TRBJ2-1; TRBD2 is a possible D gene (5 bases). Trimming cost V 2 bases and J 1 base, with 9 bases left between them. This CDR3 is 15 amino acids long. CDR1 and CDR2 (germline): SGHTA, FQGNSA. CDR3 DNA sequence: TGTGCCAGCAGCTTAATTACGGGATCCTACAATGAGCAGTTCTTC. The encoded protein is CASSLITGSYNEQFF. The full variable domain, rest sourced from reference TRBV7-2 and TRBJ2-1, is GAGVSQSPSNKVTEKGKDVELRCDPISGHTALYWYRQSLGQGLEFLIYFQGNSAPDKSGLPSDRFSAERTGGSVSTLTIQRTQQEDSAVYLCASSLITGSYNEQFFGPGTRLTVL.

The gene calls are TRBV5-4 and TRBJ1-2; 11 bases map to TRBD1. V was pared by 4 bases and J by 3 bases, with 5 bases of the junction left unmatched. This CDR3 is 15 amino acids long. Per germline, CDR1 SGHNT and CDR2 YYREEE (reference sequence). CDR3 in amino acids: CASSGTGGRYYGYTF. DNA for the CDR3: TGTGCCAGCAGCGGGACAGGGGGACGTTACTATGGCTACACCTTC.

V and J are TRBV7-2 and TRBJ1-1; possibly TRBD1 for D (6 bases). Germline loops: CDR1 SGHTA, CDR2 FQGNSA. The CDR3 runs 14 residues. The V and J ends lost 5 bases and 3 bases respectively, with 13 bases between them. As DNA, the CDR3 is TGTGCCAGCAGCCTGGTAGGGGGTGACACTGAAGCTTTCTTT. Protein product: CASSLVGGDTEAFF.

The J gene is TRBJ2-3, the V gene TRBV6-4, with TRBD2 as a possible D gene (6 bases). The germline V gene encodes CDR1 MRHNA and CDR2 SNTAGT. The germline V and J ends were trimmed by 3 bases and 1 base, with 8 bases remaining between them. The CDR3 extends over 14 amino acids. The CDR3 region is CASSEIAGTDTQYF. DNA for the CDR3: TGTGCCAGCAGTGAAATAGCGGGCACAGATACGCAGTATTTT.